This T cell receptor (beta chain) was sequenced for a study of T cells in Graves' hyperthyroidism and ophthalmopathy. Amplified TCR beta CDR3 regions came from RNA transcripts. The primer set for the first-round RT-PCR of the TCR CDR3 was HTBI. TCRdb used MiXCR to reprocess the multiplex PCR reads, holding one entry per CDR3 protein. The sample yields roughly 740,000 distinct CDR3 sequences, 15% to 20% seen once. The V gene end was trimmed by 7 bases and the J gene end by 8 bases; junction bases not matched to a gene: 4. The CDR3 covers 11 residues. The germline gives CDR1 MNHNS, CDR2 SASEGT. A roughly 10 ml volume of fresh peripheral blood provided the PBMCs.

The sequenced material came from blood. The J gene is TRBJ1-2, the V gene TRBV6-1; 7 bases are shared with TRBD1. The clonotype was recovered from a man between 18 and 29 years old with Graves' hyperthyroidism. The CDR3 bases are TGTGCCAGCAAGACAGGGAACGGCTACACCTTC. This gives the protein CASKTGNGYTF.